The 20 T cell receptor beta chains below come from one sample, sequenced in a study of vaccination and CD4 T cells after COVID-19. Noted treatment: approximately nine-day PBMC culture with coronavirus spike peptide pools or control peptides (ViraFEST assay). The antigens of these receptors remain unknown. An Oncomine TCR Beta short-read assay was used to sequence the DNA from cultured CD4+ T cells. TCRdb fed the PCR reads into MiXCR, producing one record per CDR3 protein. The repertoire has around 15,000 distinct CDR3 sequences, roughly 56% of them found once; the top ten carry approximately 4.7%. Source: CD4+ T cells from blood, cultured in vitro, taken after SARS-CoV-2 vaccination. Receptor source: a human donor who had recovered from COVID-19.

This chain joins TRBV7-9 and TRBJ1-2; D may be TRBD1 (6 bases). From germline, CDR1 is SEHNR and CDR2 FQNEAQ (reference sequence). V dropped 5 bases and J dropped 7 bases, with 11 bases sitting between them. There are 12 residues in the CDR3. DNA for the CDR3: TGTGCCAGCAGCCGAGACAGGAGTGGCTACACCTTC. Amino acids: CASSRDRSGYTF.

This chain uses TRBV20-1 with TRBJ1-6, with 12 bases lining up with TRBD1. Germline CDR1 and CDR2: DFQATT and SNEGSKA (reference sequence). There are 16 residues in the CDR3. J lost 8 bases, V lost 0 bases, and 5 bases had no gene match. Here the CDR3 reads CSARDPGTGGYSPLHF. CDR3 in DNA: TGCAGTGCTAGAGATCCAGGGACAGGGGGCTATTCACCCCTCCACTTT.

The CDR3 is CSAPKQGALTSYEQYF. CDR3 sequence (DNA): TGCAGTGCTCCAAAACAGGGGGCGCTTACGTCCTACGAGCAGTACTTC. The chain combines TRBV20-1 with TRBJ2-7, with 9 bases identical to TRBD1. Germline loops: CDR1 DFQATT, CDR2 SNEGSKA (reference sequence). J was trimmed by 1 base and V by 5 bases; bases with no gene match: 12. The CDR3 is 16 residues long.

The count of this clonotype is one. The chain couples TRBV10-3 to TRBJ1-1; the D is unclear. The CDR3 consists of 14 residues. The germline V gene encodes CDR1 ENHRY and CDR2 SYGVKD. The V end was cut by 3 bases, the J end by 3 bases, with 11 bases between. CDR3 bases: TGTGCCATCAGTGACAGGAGGCGCGACACTGAAGCTTTCTTT. Amino acids: CAISDRRRDTEAFF.

This rearrangement joins TRBV6-1 to TRBJ2-3; TRBD2 is a possible D gene (7 bases). The ends were cut back, 6 bases at V and 0 bases at J, with 16 bases in the middle. The V gene's germline CDR1 is MNHNS and CDR2 SASEGT. The length of the CDR3 is 16 residues. The CDR3 spells CASSRRGLGSTDTQYF. CDR3 nucleotides: TGTGCCAGCAGCCGGCGGGGGCTCGGTAGCACAGATACGCAGTATTTT.

The J gene is TRBJ1-2, the V gene TRBV18, with TRBD1 matching 7 bases. In germline, CDR1 is KGHSH, CDR2 LQKENI. The CDR3 extends over 13 amino acids. The V segment lost 0 bases and the J segment 5 bases; nucleotides outside the gene matches: 0. The CDR3 nucleotides are TGTGCCAGCTCACCACCGGGACAGTATGGCTACACCTTC. The encoded protein is CASSPPGQYGYTF.

V is TRBV10-1 and J is TRBJ1-1; TRBD1 might be the D (5 bases). Germline CDR1 is WNHNN and CDR2 is SYGVQD (reference sequence). The V end lost 4 bases, the J end lost 7 bases, and 13 bases lay between the germline ends. The length of the CDR3 is 13 residues. CDR3 in amino acids: CASSGLGQGEAFF. The CDR3, as DNA: TGCGCCAGCAGTGGCCTCGGTCAGGGTGAAGCTTTCTTT.

The chain recombines TRBV24-1 with TRBJ2-3; D unclear. Germline CDR1 KGHDR, CDR2 SFDVKD. The V end lost 4 bases, the J end lost 5 bases, and 15 bases lay between the germline ends. This CDR3 has 15 amino acids. CDR3 DNA: TGTGCCACCAGTGAATCCGGCCCCGTTGGAGATACGCAGTATTTT. Translated, it gives CATSESGPVGDTQYF.

V gene TRBV20-1 combines with J gene TRBJ2-5; 7 positions match TRBD1. Germline CDR1 DFQATT, CDR2 SNEGSKA (reference sequence). This CDR3 is 12 amino acids long. Trimming at V came to 6 bases and at J to 5 bases, leaving 6 bases not matched to a gene. This CDR3 is CSAQGPGETQYF. The CDR3 DNA reads TGCAGTGCACAGGGGCCGGGGGAGACCCAGTACTTC.

As regards this clonotype: The germline gene is not matched at one end of the junction; a read error may be the cause. The V and J genes are TRBV7-9 and TRBJ1-5; no clear D gene. Germline V gives CDR1 SEHNR, CDR2 FQNEAQ (reference sequence). This CDR3 region has 14 residues. The DNA for the CDR3 is TGCGCCAGCAGCCCGGAACCCGCCAATCAGCCCCAGCATTTT. Protein product: CASSPEPANQPQHF.

With regard to this clonotype: Compared with germline, one end of the junction differs, possibly owing to a read error. V usage is TRBV6-1 and J usage is TRBJ2-5; D might be TRBD1 or TRBD2, each matching 7 bases. Germline V gene data show CDR1 as MNHNS and CDR2 as SASEGT. The CDR3 has 15 residues. The CDR3 coding sequence is TGTGCCAGCAGCCCAGGGGGGGTGGAAGAAGAGGCCCAGTACTTC. It codes for CASSPGGVEEEAQYF.

This clonotype was picked up a small number of times. This chain joins TRBV2 and TRBJ1-2; D ambiguous. There are 14 residues in the CDR3. Trimming removed 6 bases at V and 2 bases at J, with 13 bases between. CDR1 and CDR2 (germline): SNHLY, FYNNEI. CDR3 protein: CASRSRSGNYGYTF. The CDR3 region has the DNA TGTGCCAGCAGAAGTAGATCGGGGAACTATGGCTACACCTTC.

This clonotype occurred a few times. This sequence joins TRBV12-3 or TRBV12-4 and TRBJ2-5; D gene ambiguous. The CDR3 covers 13 residues. Trimming removed 5 bases at V and 1 base at J, with 8 bases between. For the CDR3, the DNA is TGTGCCAGCAGTCCCGGATCCCAAGAGACCCAGTACTTC. Translated, it gives CASSPGSQETQYF.

The chain recombines TRBV15 with TRBJ2-7; 8 nucleotides align to TRBD1. Per germline, CDR1 LNHNV and CDR2 YYDKDF (reference sequence). The CDR3 runs 14 residues. J was trimmed by 4 bases and V by 0 bases; bases with no gene match: 2. The CDR3: CATSREGQEYEQYF. DNA for the CDR3: TGTGCCACCAGCAGAGAGGGACAGGAATACGAGCAGTACTTC.

This chain uses TRBV6-5 with TRBJ1-1; no definite D call. CDR1 is MNHEY, CDR2 SVGAGI, per germline. CDR3 size: 13 residues. V lost 0 bases to trimming and J lost 3 bases, with 5 bases between them. CDR3 nucleotides: TGTGCCAGCAGTTACTCGGTGGACACTGAAGCTTTCTTT. Translation: CASSYSVDTEAFF.

The chain carries TRBV27 and TRBJ2-7, with TRBD1 matching over 8 bases. V lost 4 bases, J lost 2 bases, and 7 bases stayed unmatched. This CDR3 contains 15 residues. Germline loops: CDR1 MNHEY, CDR2 SMNVEV (reference sequence). CDR3 amino acids: CASSYMDRAPYEQYF. The CDR3 DNA is TGTGCCAGCAGTTACATGGACAGGGCTCCCTACGAGCAGTACTTC.

The rearrangement uses TRBV6-2 or TRBV6-3 and TRBJ2-7; either TRBD1 or TRBD2 may fit D (5 bases each). The CDR3 loop spans 16 amino acids. The V and J ends lost 5 bases and 1 base respectively, with 18 bases between them. Germline V gene data show CDR1 as MNHEY and CDR2 as SVGEGT. The CDR3 region is CASSTTPGRLSYEQYF. The CDR3 DNA is TGTGCCAGCAGTACCACACCGGGACGCCTTTCCTACGAGCAGTACTTC.

This clonotype was seen a handful of times. The chain carries TRBV7-2 and TRBJ2-2; no clear D gene. The CDR3 runs 16 residues. Germline V gene data show CDR1 as SGHTA and CDR2 as FQGNSA. V lost 0 bases and J lost 4, with 12 bases in between. CDR3 bases: TGTGCCAGCAGCTTAGCCACAGCACTAAGCACCGGGGAGCTGTTTTTT. This translates into CASSLATALSTGELFF.

The chain joins TRBV27 to TRBJ2-3; D is ambiguous. The CDR3 spans 12 residues. Germline CDR1 MNHEY, CDR2 SMNVEV (reference sequence). V was trimmed by 5 bases and J by 4 bases, leaving 7 bases between them. This CDR3 reads CASSPGSDTQYF. The CDR3 DNA follows: TGTGCCAGCAGTCCCGGATCAGATACGCAGTATTTT.

This clonotype was recorded a few times. The chain couples TRBV10-3 to TRBJ1-4; D ambiguous. V was shortened by 6 bases and J by 8 bases, with 10 bases between the two germline ends. The CDR3 has 12 amino acids. Per the germline V gene, CDR1 is ENHRY and CDR2 is SYGVKD. The CDR3 protein is CAIRGVKEKLFF. The CDR3 region has the DNA TGTGCCATCAGGGGAGTGAAGGAAAAACTGTTTTTT.